This T cell receptor (beta chain) originates from a study of blood T cell repertoires in COVID-19. The CDR3 is 15 residues long. The V end lost 0 bases, the J end lost 9 bases, and 16 bases lay between the germline ends. CDR1 SGHNT and CDR2 YYREEE come from the germline V gene (reference sequence). Libraries were prepared by immunoSEQ multiplex PCR; TCRdb keeps only in-frame clonotypes and omits some of them. The repertoire holds more than 100,000 clones, with roughly 90% as singletons. Sequenced: peripheral blood. The receptor was derived from a woman of 80 years or more in a cohort sampled during active COVID-19. This chain uses TRBV5-4 with TRBJ2-1, with D perhaps matching TRBD2 (6 bases). The CDR3 DNA reads as TGTGCCAGCAGCTTGGGTTCTAGCAGGCGGGGTGAGCAGTTCTTC. It is translated as CASSLGSSRRGEQFF. The full variable domain, completed using reference TRBV5-4 and TRBJ2-1, is ETGVTQSPTHLIKTRGQQVTLRCSSQSGHNTVSWYQQALGQGPQFIFQYYREEENGRGNFPPRFSGLQFPNYSSELNVNALELDDSALYLCASSLGSSRRGEQFFGPGTRLTVL.